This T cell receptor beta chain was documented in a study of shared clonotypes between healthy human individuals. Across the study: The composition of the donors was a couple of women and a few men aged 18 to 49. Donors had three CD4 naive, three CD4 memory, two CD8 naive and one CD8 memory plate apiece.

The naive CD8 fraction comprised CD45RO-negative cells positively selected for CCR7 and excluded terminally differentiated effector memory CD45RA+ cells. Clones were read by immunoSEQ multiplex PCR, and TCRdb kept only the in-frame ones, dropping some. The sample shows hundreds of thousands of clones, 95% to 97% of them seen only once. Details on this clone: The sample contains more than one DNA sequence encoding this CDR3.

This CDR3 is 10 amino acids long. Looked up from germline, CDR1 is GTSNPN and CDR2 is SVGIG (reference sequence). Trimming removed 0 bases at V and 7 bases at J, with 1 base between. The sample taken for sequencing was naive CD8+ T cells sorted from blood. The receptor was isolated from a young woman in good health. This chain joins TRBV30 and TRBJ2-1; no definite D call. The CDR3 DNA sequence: TGTGCCTGGAGTGTGAATGAGCAGTTCTTC. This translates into CAWSVNEQFF.